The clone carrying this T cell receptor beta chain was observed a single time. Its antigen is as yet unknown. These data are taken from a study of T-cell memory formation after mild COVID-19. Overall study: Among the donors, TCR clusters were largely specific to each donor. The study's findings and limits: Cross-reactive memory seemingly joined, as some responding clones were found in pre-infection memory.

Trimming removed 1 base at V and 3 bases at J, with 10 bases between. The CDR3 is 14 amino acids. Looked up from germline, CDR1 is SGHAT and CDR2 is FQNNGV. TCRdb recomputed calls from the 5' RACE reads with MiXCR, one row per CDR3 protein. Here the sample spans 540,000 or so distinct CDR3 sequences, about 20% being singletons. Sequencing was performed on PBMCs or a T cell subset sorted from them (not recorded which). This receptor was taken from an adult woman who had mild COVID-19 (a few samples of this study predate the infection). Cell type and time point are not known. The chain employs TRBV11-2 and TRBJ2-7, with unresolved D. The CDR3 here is CASSLGDGYYEQYF. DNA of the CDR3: TGTGCCAGCAGCTTAGGAGACGGATACTACGAGCAGTACTTC.